The clone carrying this T cell receptor (beta chain) was recorded many times. A library prepared for alpha chains yielded this beta chain as an off-target read; its size is of little meaning. This record belongs to a study of spatial heterogeneity in lung cancer. The CDR3 length is 13 residues. After removal of 8 bases from V and 7 bases from J, the junction contained 7 bases not matched to a gene. The germline gives CDR1 MNHEY, CDR2 SVGEGT. TCRdb used MiXCR to reprocess the 5' RACE reads, holding one entry per CDR3 protein. The sample contains over 10,000 distinct CDR3 sequences, about 3.8% of which appear only once. The time point was: sample taken at primary tumor resection. Whole RNA, which was extracted from tumor, nontumor lung tissue or frozen PBMC, was sequenced without any cell sorting. There were around 72 donors, all of them untreated patients with early-stage non-small cell lung cancer.

The V and J genes are TRBV6-2 or TRBV6-3 and TRBJ1-5; the match to TRBD1 covers 8 bases. This specimen consisted of PBMCs, obtained at surgery. The source is a male donor with early-stage non-small cell lung cancer. The CDR3 protein is CASLGQGGQPQHF. The CDR3 DNA follows: TGTGCCAGCCTCGGACAGGGCGGCCAGCCCCAGCATTTT.